This T cell receptor (beta chain) derives from a study of cytomegalovirus exposure and HLA in healthy donors. The germline gives CDR1 MNHNS, CDR2 SASEGT. The CDR3 contains 16 residues. The donors were in the approximately 120-subject validation cohort; that cohort was separate from the roughly 700-subject first cohort. In regard to this clone: Compared with germline, one end of the junction differs, possibly owing to a read error.

Sequencing was performed with immunoSEQ multiplex PCR; in TCRdb, only in-frame clones are kept and a portion is missing. Seen here are more than 95,000 clones, roughly 82% observed once, and the top ten hold nearly 5%. The chain uses TRBV6-1 and TRBJ1-2, with 11 bases aligning to TRBD1. The sequence came from a man aged 18 to 30 in good health and CMV-seronegative. Sequencing was carried out using PBMCs. The CDR3: CASREAGTGGNYGYTF. The CDR3 DNA reads as TGTGCCAGCAGGGAAGCCGGGACAGGGGGAAACTATGGCTACACCTTC.